These T cell receptor beta chains were read from a single sample in a study of blood T cell repertoires in COVID-19. This table comes from immunoSEQ multiplex PCR, and its TCRdb copy is limited to in-frame clones, with some not included. The sample lists 200,000 to 250,000 clones, 80% to 90% occurring once. Sequencing was carried out using peripheral blood. These receptors all come from a woman aged 60 to 75 who had recovered from COVID-19. Both conserved end residues are part of each CDR3. Each record gives: CDR3 DNA, CDR3 protein, J gene, clone size, CDR3 length, D gene, V gene. The D gene is left open where the match is weak. Expanded clones get a size class; other rows say once, few or many, or leave the size out.

CDR3nt: TGTGCCAGCAGCCCGGAAGCAGGGGGAAGATCGGGCAATCAGCCCCAGCATTTT; CDR3aa: CASSPEAGGRSGNQPQHF; j_gene: TRBJ1-5; abundance: once; len: 18; d_gene: TRBD1; v_gene: TRBV4-2
CDR3nt: TGCGCCAGCAGCTTGGTAGAATCCGGTGAAGCTTTCTTT; CDR3aa: CASSLVESGEAFF; j_gene: TRBJ1-1; abundance: NA; len: 13; d_gene: NA; v_gene: TRBV5-1
CDR3nt: TGTGCCAGTAGTATTGGCGGAGGAATCTCTGGGGCCAACGTCCTGACTTTC; CDR3aa: CASSIGGGISGANVLTF; j_gene: TRBJ2-6; abundance: NA; len: 17; d_gene: NA; v_gene: TRBV19
CDR3nt: TGTGCCAGCAGTGAAGCGCTGAATACAGGGTGGAATGAGCAGTTCTTC; CDR3aa: CASSEALNTGWNEQFF; j_gene: TRBJ2-1; abundance: NA; len: 16; d_gene: NA; v_gene: TRBV6-1
CDR3nt: TGTGCCAGCAGCTTAGACCAGGGGCAGAACTATGGCTACACCTTC; CDR3aa: CASSLDQGQNYGYTF; j_gene: TRBJ1-2; abundance: NA; len: 15; d_gene: NA; v_gene: TRBV7-9
CDR3nt: TGCGCCAGCAGGCTTACAGGGGGCACTGAAGCTTTCTTT; CDR3aa: CASRLTGGTEAFF; j_gene: TRBJ1-1; abundance: few; len: 13; d_gene: TRBD1; v_gene: TRBV5-1
CDR3nt: TGTGCCAGCAGTTTTGCCAGGGTCCCTAATCAGCCCCAGCATTTT; CDR3aa: CASSFARVPNQPQHF; j_gene: TRBJ1-5; abundance: NA; len: 15; d_gene: NA; v_gene: TRBV28
CDR3nt: TGTGCCAGCTCACCCCAGGAGACCGCGGGCACTGAAGCTTTCTTT; CDR3aa: CASSPQETAGTEAFF; j_gene: TRBJ1-1; abundance: NA; len: 15; d_gene: NA; v_gene: TRBV18
CDR3nt: TGCGCCAGCAGTGCCACTAGGTCTGAGACCCAGTACTTC; CDR3aa: CASSATRSETQYF; j_gene: TRBJ2-5; abundance: NA; len: 13; d_gene: NA; v_gene: TRBV10-1
CDR3nt: TGCGCCAGCAGCCGTCTGACAGGGAGCAATCAGCCCCAGCATTTT; CDR3aa: CASSRLTGSNQPQHF; j_gene: TRBJ1-5; abundance: once; len: 15; d_gene: TRBD1; v_gene: TRBV4-1
CDR3nt: TGTGCCAGCAGTGAAGTCGAGTGCGTCTTAGGAAACACCATATATTTT; CDR3aa: CASSEVECVLGNTIYF; j_gene: TRBJ1-3; abundance: NA; len: 16; d_gene: NA; v_gene: TRBV6-4
CDR3nt: TGTGCCAGCAGTACAGGAAATTCACCCCTCCACTTT; CDR3aa: CASSTGNSPLHF; j_gene: TRBJ1-6; abundance: NA; len: 12; d_gene: NA; v_gene: TRBV7-9
CDR3nt: TGTGCCAGCACCCCAGAAACCCCGGGGGGCTTAGATTCACCCCTCCACTTT; CDR3aa: CASTPETPGGLDSPLHF; j_gene: TRBJ1-6; abundance: once; len: 17; d_gene: NA; v_gene: TRBV27
CDR3nt: TGTGCCAGCAGGAAGGGGTCCTACAATGAGCAGTTCTTC; CDR3aa: CASRKGSYNEQFF; j_gene: TRBJ2-1; abundance: NA; len: 13; d_gene: NA; v_gene: TRBV2
CDR3nt: TGTGCTAGCAGCGGTAATGGGGTGGGGACAGGCGTCGACACCGGGGAGCTGTTTTTT; CDR3aa: CASSGNGVGTGVDTGELFF; j_gene: TRBJ2-2; abundance: NA; len: 19; d_gene: TRBD1; v_gene: TRBV7-7
CDR3nt: TGTGCCAGCAGCTTACAGGGGGGTGAGGAAAAACTGTTTTTT; CDR3aa: CASSLQGGEEKLFF; j_gene: TRBJ1-4; abundance: NA; len: 14; d_gene: TRBD1; v_gene: TRBV7-9
CDR3nt: TGTGCCAGCAGCCAACCCCTAACCCCCACAGATACTAGCGGGGGTTTAGATACGCAGTATTTT; CDR3aa: CASSQPLTPTDTSGGLDTQYF; j_gene: TRBJ2-3; abundance: NA; len: 21; d_gene: TRBD2; v_gene: TRBV3-1/TRBV3-2
CDR3nt: TGCGCCAGCAGCTTGGAGGGGTATAGTGGCTACACCTTC; CDR3aa: CASSLEGYSGYTF; j_gene: TRBJ1-2; abundance: few; len: 13; d_gene: NA; v_gene: TRBV5-1
CDR3nt: TGTGCCAGCAGTTTATGGGCAACCCAAGAGACCCAGTACTTC; CDR3aa: CASSLWATQETQYF; j_gene: TRBJ2-5; abundance: NA; len: 14; d_gene: NA; v_gene: TRBV27
CDR3nt: TGTGCCAGCAGCTTAACGGGGAAGGGGGCAGGGAACACCGGGGAGCTGTTTTTT; CDR3aa: CASSLTGKGAGNTGELFF; j_gene: TRBJ2-2; abundance: NA; len: 18; d_gene: TRBD1; v_gene: TRBV7-3